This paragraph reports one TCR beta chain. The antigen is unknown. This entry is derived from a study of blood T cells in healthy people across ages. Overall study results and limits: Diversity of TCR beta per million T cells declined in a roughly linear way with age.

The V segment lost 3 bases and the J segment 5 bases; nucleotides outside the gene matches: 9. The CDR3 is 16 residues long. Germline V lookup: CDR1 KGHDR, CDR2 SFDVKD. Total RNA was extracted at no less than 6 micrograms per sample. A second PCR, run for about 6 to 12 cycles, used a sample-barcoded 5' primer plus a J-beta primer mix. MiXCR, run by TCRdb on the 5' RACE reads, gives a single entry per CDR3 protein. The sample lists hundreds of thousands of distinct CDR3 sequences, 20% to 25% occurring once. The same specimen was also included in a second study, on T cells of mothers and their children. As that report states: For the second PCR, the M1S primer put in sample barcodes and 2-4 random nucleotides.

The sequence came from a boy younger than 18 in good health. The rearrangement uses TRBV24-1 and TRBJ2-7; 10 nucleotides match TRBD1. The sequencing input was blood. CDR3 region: CATSDTTGTGVDEQYF. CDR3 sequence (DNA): TGTGCCACCAGTGATACGACCGGGACAGGGGTCGACGAGCAGTACTTC.